These 30 T cell receptor beta chains were sequenced from one sample in a study of early T cells in non-severe SARS-CoV-2 infection. Via MiXCR, TCRdb re-called the 5' RACE reads, giving one row per CDR3 protein. This sample has 120,000 or so distinct CDR3 sequences; 10% to 15% occur once, and the top ten carry about 3.8%. Sample: whole blood, taken at baseline. All receptors derive from an adult who was a healthcare worker with PCR-confirmed SARS-CoV-2 infection or an uninfected control (not recorded which).

This clonotype was observed a few times. V is TRBV7-2 and J is TRBJ1-1; 9 bases align to TRBD1. Germline V gives CDR1 SGHTA, CDR2 FQGNSA. This CDR3 contains 16 residues. The V gene end was trimmed by 2 bases and the J gene end by 1 base; junction bases not matched to a gene: 5. CDR3 in DNA: TGTGCCAGCAGCTTAACACAGGGGGCAGGGAACACTGAAGCTTTCTTT. It is translated as CASSLTQGAGNTEAFF.

The sample holds many counts of this clonotype. This chain uses TRBV5-1 with TRBJ2-7; 10 bases line up with TRBD2. V shed 4 bases, J shed 5 bases, and the junction held 12 bases outside the gene matches. There are 16 residues in the CDR3. The V gene's germline CDR1 is SGHRS and CDR2 YFSETQ. CDR3 nucleotide sequence: TGCGCCAGCAGCGGGGGAGCGGGAGGGCCGGAGAACGAGCAGTACTTC. It specifies CASSGGAGGPENEQYF.

The sample holds a few counts of this clonotype. This chain uses TRBV2 with TRBJ2-4; 7 bases match TRBD2. The CDR3 covers 16 residues. V was clipped by 2 bases and J by 2 bases; unmatched bases: 6. The germline V gene has CDR1 SNHLY and CDR2 FYNNEI. CDR3 coding DNA: TGTGCCAGCAGTGAAAGGCGGCGGGGGACCAAAAACATTCAGTACTTC. Protein sequence: CASSERRRGTKNIQYF. Drawing the rest from reference TRBV2 and TRBJ2-4, the complete variable domain is EPEVTQTPSHQVTQMGQEVILRCVPISNHLYFYWYRQILGQKVEFLVSFYNNEISEKSEIFDDQFSVERPDGSNFTLKIRSTKLEDSAMYFCASSERRRGTKNIQYFGAGTRLSVL.

The chain employs TRBV6-6 and TRBJ1-6, with D perhaps matching TRBD1 (6 bases). Germline V CDR1 and CDR2: MNHNY, SVGAGI (reference sequence). Trimming cost V 2 bases and J 11 bases, with 7 bases left between them. CDR3 length: 12 residues. The CDR3 nucleotides are TGTGCCAGCAGTTACACAGGGCCACCCCTCCACTTT. Translated: CASSYTGPPLHF.

This clonotype occurred many times. J is TRBJ1-2 and V is TRBV27; D is ambiguous. The CDR3 has 16 residues. Germline V lookup: CDR1 MNHEY, CDR2 SMNVEV (reference sequence). With 3 bases removed from V and 0 bases from J, the gap between germline ends came to 14 bases. In DNA form, the CDR3 reads TGTGCCAGCAGTTTTAACGGCAGGACTACTAACTATGGCTACACCTTC. Translating gives CASSFNGRTTNYGYTF.

The rearrangement links TRBV2 to TRBJ2-2, with TRBD1 identical over 12 bases. This CDR3 has 16 residues. After removal of 7 bases from V and 2 bases from J, the junction contained 5 bases not matched to a gene. Germline assignment: CDR1 SNHLY and CDR2 FYNNEI. CDR3 residues: CASTGQGALNTGELFF. CDR3 bases: TGTGCCAGCACGGGACAGGGGGCGCTTAACACCGGGGAGCTGTTTTTT.

The chain joins TRBV20-1 to TRBJ1-4; D gene unclear. The CDR3 is 13 residues long. Per the germline V gene, CDR1 is DFQATT and CDR2 is SNEGSKA (reference sequence). V shed 4 bases and J shed 5 bases, with 11 bases lying between them. CDR3 residues: CSATMDGNEKLFF. The CDR3 DNA sequence: TGCAGTGCTACTATGGACGGGAATGAAAAACTGTTTTTT.

There are a few counts of this clonotype. The chain joins TRBV5-1 to TRBJ2-7, with TRBD1 matching 7 bases. V shed 4 bases, J shed 6 bases, and the junction held 13 bases outside the gene matches. Per the germline V gene, CDR1 is SGHRS and CDR2 is YFSETQ. This CDR3 has 15 amino acids. The CDR3 DNA follows: TGCGCCAGCAGCGTGGGGCACCGGGACAGCTCCGAGCAGTACTTC. Its translation: CASSVGHRDSSEQYF.

The J gene is TRBJ1-1, the V gene TRBV20-1, with a tentative D call TRBD1 (5 bases). The V gene lost 3 bases and the J gene lost 4 bases, with 15 bases spanning the gap. Germline V gives CDR1 DFQATT, CDR2 SNEGSKA (reference sequence). There are 14 residues in the CDR3. In DNA form, the CDR3 reads TGCAGTGCTAGGGCGGAGGGGATCGGCACTGAAGCTTTCTTT. Translated, it gives CSARAEGIGTEAFF.

The genes are TRBV19 and TRBJ1-2; weak D call: TRBD1 (6 bases). Between the trimmed V and J ends, which lost 9 bases and 8 bases, there was a span of 13 bases. The CDR3 sequence is 11 residues long. Germline loops: CDR1 LNHDA, CDR2 SQIVND (reference sequence). The CDR3 is CASRGALGYTF. CDR3 bases: TGTGCCAGCAGGGGTGCGCTCGGCTACACCTTC. Supplemented by reference TRBV19 and TRBJ1-2, the full variable domain reads DGGITQSPKYLFRKEGQNVTLSCEQNLNHDAMYWYRQDPGQGLRLIYYSQIVNDFQKGDIAEGYSVSREKKESFPLTVTSAQKNPTAFYLCASRGALGYTFGSGTRLTVV.

This clonotype has just a few counts. The rearrangement uses TRBV3-1 and TRBJ2-7; weak D call: TRBD1 (5 bases). Trimming removed 2 bases at V and 6 bases at J, with 8 bases between. This CDR3 has 12 amino acids. The germline gives CDR1 LGHDT, CDR2 YNNKEL (reference sequence). CDR3 protein: CASSQRTPEQYF. As DNA, the CDR3 is TGTGCCAGCAGCCAACGGACACCCGAGCAGTACTTC.

The chain carries TRBV4-1 and TRBJ2-5; D gene uncertain. V gave up 3 bases and J gave up 5 bases, with 13 bases separating them. CDR1 MGHRA and CDR2 YSYEKL come from the germline V gene. CDR3 length equals 14 residues. The DNA for the CDR3 is TGCGCCAGCAGCCAGGTCACAAGCTCGGAGACCCAGTACTTC. Translation gives CASSQVTSSETQYF.

This clonotype was seen a handful of times. V usage is TRBV5-1 and J usage is TRBJ2-7, with TRBD2 matching 11 bases. Germline assignment: CDR1 SGHRS and CDR2 YFSETQ. The V and J ends lost 2 bases and 3 bases, in that order; junction bases with no gene match: 4. The CDR3 has 15 residues. This chain's CDR3 is CASSFPTSGVYEQYF. The CDR3 coding sequence is TGCGCCAGCAGCTTCCCGACTAGCGGGGTCTACGAGCAGTACTTC.

CDR3 bases: TGTGCCACTTCCTCCCCGACAGGACAAGAGACCCAGTACTTC. Protein product: CATSSPTGQETQYF. This chain connects TRBV28 to TRBJ2-5; D may be TRBD1 (6 bases). Germline CDR1 is MDHEN and CDR2 is SYDVKM. Deletions cut 10 bases from V and 2 bases from J, with 17 bases between. The length of the CDR3 is 14 residues.

The gene calls are TRBV20-1 and TRBJ2-7; D not resolved. The CDR3 runs 11 residues. Germline values: CDR1 DFQATT, CDR2 SNEGSKA (reference sequence). Between the trimmed V and J ends, which lost 1 base and 5 bases, there was a span of 6 bases. This CDR3 reads CSARGRDEQYF. DNA for the CDR3: TGCAGTGCTAGAGGGAGAGACGAGCAGTACTTC.

The table lists this clonotype with many counts. J is TRBJ1-2 and V is TRBV7-2; the match to TRBD1 covers 11 bases. V gave up 1 base and J gave up 4 bases; unmatched junction bases: 2. The CDR3 has 15 residues. The germline CDR1 and CDR2 sequences are SGHTA and FQGNSA. The CDR3 DNA reads TGTGCCAGCAGCTTAGGGACAGGGGGCAGCTATGGCTACACCTTC. This encodes CASSLGTGGSYGYTF. Supplemented by reference TRBV7-2 and TRBJ1-2, the full variable domain reads GAGVSQSPSNKVTEKGKDVELRCDPISGHTALYWYRQSLGQGLEFLIYFQGNSAPDKSGLPSDRFSAERTGGSVSTLTIQRTQQEDSAVYLCASSLGTGGSYGYTFGSGTRLTVV.

The chain links TRBV5-1 to TRBJ2-5; 7 bases align to TRBD2. The CDR3 is 14 residues long. The germline CDR1 and CDR2 sequences are SGHRS and YFSETQ. V lost 4 bases to trimming and J lost 7 bases; unmatched junction nucleotides: 10. The CDR3 protein is CASSEGTNAGTQYF. As DNA, the CDR3 is TGCGCCAGCAGCGAAGGGACTAACGCCGGGACCCAGTACTTC.

This clonotype was recorded at least ten times. This chain connects TRBV30 to TRBJ1-5, with 7 nucleotides matching TRBD1. The CDR3 runs to 16 residues. With 2 bases clipped from V and 0 bases from J, the junction kept 7 bases outside the gene matches. The germline CDR1 and CDR2 sequences are GTSNPN and SVGIG (reference sequence). CDR3 in DNA: TGTGCCTGGAGTCAAGGACAGGCCTATAGCAATCAGCCCCAGCATTTT. Its translation: CAWSQGQAYSNQPQHF.

J is TRBJ1-1 and V is TRBV20-1; 10 bases fit TRBD1. The CDR3 totals 14 residues. The germline V gene encodes CDR1 DFQATT and CDR2 SNEGSKA (reference sequence). The junction had 6 bases not matched to a gene; V was cut back by 3 bases and J by 5 bases. The CDR3 nucleotides read TGCAGTGCTAGCGGGGACAGGGGATCGACTGAAGCTTTCTTT. Residues: CSASGDRGSTEAFF.

The chain is built from TRBV7-9 and TRBJ2-7; 11 positions match TRBD2. Germline lookup yields CDR1 SEHNR and CDR2 FQNEAQ (reference sequence). Trimming took 4 bases from V and 2 from J; bases not matched to a gene: 7. The CDR3 length is 16 residues. The CDR3 loop is CASSSITLAGAYEQYF. In DNA form, the CDR3 reads TGTGCCAGCAGCTCAATAACACTAGCGGGAGCCTACGAGCAGTACTTC.

This chain uses TRBV12-3 or TRBV12-4 with TRBJ1-5, with 8 bases identical to TRBD1. This CDR3 region has 14 residues. V lost 5 bases, J lost 4 bases, and 4 bases stayed unmatched. The CDR3 DNA follows: TGTGCCAGCAGTACGAGGACAGGGAATCAGCCCCAGCATTTT. Protein: CASSTRTGNQPQHF.

This clonotype appeared a few times. The CDR3 here is CASSRLPTVGEVAFF. CDR3 DNA: TGTGCCAGCAGTCGCCTACCGACAGTCGGAGAGGTAGCTTTCTTT. The rearrangement uses TRBV6-5 and TRBJ1-1; D is possibly TRBD1 (5 bases). The CDR3 has 15 residues. Germline CDR1 reads MNHEY; CDR2 reads SVGAGI. V was pared by 5 bases and J by 10 bases, with 23 bases between.

There are a few counts of this clonotype. The chain joins TRBV7-2 to TRBJ2-7, with D tentatively TRBD1 (6 bases). V lost 4 bases and J lost 2, with 12 bases in between. Germline loops: CDR1 SGHTA, CDR2 FQGNSA. The CDR3 covers 14 residues. The CDR3 spells CASSYQQGPYEQYF. CDR3 DNA: TGTGCCAGCAGCTACCAACAGGGACCCTACGAGCAGTACTTC.

This chain connects TRBV7-7 to TRBJ1-2; D gene ambiguous. The V end lost 5 bases, the J end lost 11 bases, and 27 bases lay between the germline ends. This CDR3 comprises 16 residues. CDR1 is SSHAT and CDR2 is FNYEAQ in the germline V gene (reference sequence). The CDR3 sequence: CASSPARQAPSRRYTF. The CDR3 DNA reads TGTGCCAGCAGCCCTGCTCGGCAGGCGCCAAGCCGGCGATACACCTTC.

The chain employs TRBV20-1 and TRBJ1-4, with TRBD1 matching over 10 bases. This CDR3 is built from 15 residues. The V segment lost 6 bases and the J segment 0 bases; nucleotides outside the gene matches: 4. CDR1 is DFQATT and CDR2 is SNEGSKA in the germline V gene (reference sequence). Here the CDR3 DNA reads TGCAGTGCCGATGGACAGGGGGCAACTAATGAAAAACTGTTTTTT. This sequence encodes CSADGQGATNEKLFF.

This clonotype was detected only a few times. The rearrangement uses TRBV7-2 and TRBJ1-1; 7 bases agree with TRBD1. Trimming removed 3 bases from V and 0 bases from J; junction bases left unmatched: 4. The CDR3 runs 15 residues. Germline CDR1 is SGHTA and CDR2 is FQGNSA. The CDR3 DNA reads as TGTGCCAGCAGCTTCCGGACAGGAATGAACACTGAAGCTTTCTTT. It translates to CASSFRTGMNTEAFF. The variable domain in full, completed from reference TRBV7-2 and TRBJ1-1, reads GAGVSQSPSNKVTEKGKDVELRCDPISGHTALYWYRQSLGQGLEFLIYFQGNSAPDKSGLPSDRFSAERTGGSVSTLTIQRTQQEDSAVYLCASSFRTGMNTEAFFGQGTRLTVV.

At least ten counts were recorded for this clonotype. The chain uses TRBV29-1 and TRBJ2-1; tentative D call: TRBD2 (5 bases). V was trimmed by 4 bases and J by 7 bases, leaving 17 bases between them. The CDR3 consists of 14 residues. Germline CDR1 SQVTM, CDR2 ANQGSEA. The CDR3 reads CSVVVRERVNEQFF. Here the CDR3 DNA reads TGCAGCGTTGTCGTTCGGGAAAGGGTGAATGAGCAGTTCTTC.

This clonotype was recorded at least ten times. The chain links TRBV18 to TRBJ1-2; no clear D. Germline values: CDR1 KGHSH, CDR2 LQKENI. CDR3 length equals 12 residues. Trimming shortened V by 3 bases and J by 8 bases, and 10 bases separated the two germline ends. The CDR3 reads CASSPDLSGYTF. The CDR3 nucleotides read TGTGCCAGCTCACCGGACCTGTCGGGCTACACCTTC.

This clonotype was counted many times. This chain joins TRBV18 and TRBJ1-3; the D is unclear. Looked up from germline, CDR1 is KGHSH and CDR2 is LQKENI. The CDR3 is 14 residues long. Trimming removed 4 bases at V and 4 bases at J, with 11 bases between. The CDR3 DNA sequence: TGTGCCAGCTCACTGGGCCTGGAAGGAAACACCATATATTTT. Translation: CASSLGLEGNTIYF. Supplemented by reference TRBV18 and TRBJ1-3, the full variable domain reads NAGVMQNPRHLVRRRGQEARLRCSPMKGHSHVYWYRQLPEEGLKFMVYLQKENIIDESGMPKERFSAEFPKEGPSILRIQQVVRGDSAAYFCASSLGLEGNTIYFGEGSWLTVV.

This clonotype was recorded only once. The junction shows a germline mismatch at one end, possibly a read error. The chain uses TRBV13 and TRBJ2-7, with 8 bases lining up with TRBD1. The V gene's germline CDR1 is PRHDT and CDR2 FYEKMQ (reference sequence). The length of the CDR3 is 14 residues. The CDR3 coding sequence is TGTGCCTGCAGCTTACAGGGGGGAGCCTACGAGCAGTACTTC. Protein: CACSLQGGAYEQYF. Variable domain in full (rest from reference TRBV13 and TRBJ2-7): AAGVIQSPRHLIKEKRETATLKCYPIPRHDTVYWYQQGPGQDPQFLISFYEKMQSDKGSIPDRFSAQQFSDYHSELNMSSLELGDSALYFCACSLQGGAYEQYFGPGTRLTVT.